Each of the 11 T cell receptor beta chains below was sequenced from the same sample in a study of cytomegalovirus exposure and HLA in healthy donors. PCR amplification relied on 60 Vbeta primers (plus 13 Jbeta primers). Clones were read by immunoSEQ multiplex PCR, and TCRdb kept only the in-frame ones, dropping some. The repertoire table contains approximately 150,000 clones. Sequencing was carried out using PBMCs. These receptors were taken from a woman aged 50 to 65 in good health and CMV-seronegative.

This chain uses TRBV7-9 with TRBJ1-5, with TRBD1 identical over 8 bases. With 4 bases clipped from V and 5 bases from J, the junction kept 1 base outside the gene matches. The CDR3 has 13 amino acids. Germline CDR1 SEHNR, CDR2 FQNEAQ (reference sequence). The CDR3 spells CASSSQGDQPQHF. CDR3 bases: TGTGCCAGCAGCTCACAGGGGGATCAGCCCCAGCATTTT.

This chain links TRBV5-4 with TRBJ1-2, with a weak D call TRBD1 (5 bases). This CDR3 spans 16 amino acids. Per germline, CDR1 SGHNT and CDR2 YYREEE (reference sequence). The ends were cut back, 4 bases at V and 0 bases at J, with 16 bases in the middle. CDR3 residues: CASSAGGASANYGYTF. CDR3 sequence (DNA): TGTGCCAGCAGCGCAGGAGGGGCCTCAGCTAACTATGGCTACACCTTC.

Here the CDR3 DNA reads TGTGCCAGCAGACAGGGGGCATACGAAGGTTCACCCCTCCACTTT. This translates into CASRQGAYEGSPLHF. The V and J genes are TRBV11-2 and TRBJ1-6; TRBD1 aligns across 9 bases. Germline CDR1 SGHAT, CDR2 FQNNGV. V lost 6 bases and J lost 9; bases outside the gene matches: 9. This CDR3 is 15 amino acids long.

V usage is TRBV19 and J usage is TRBJ2-7, with a tentative D call TRBD1 (5 bases). CDR1 is LNHDA and CDR2 is SQIVND in the germline V gene (reference sequence). The CDR3 has 13 residues. The V end was cut by 10 bases, the J end by 5 bases, with 18 bases between. CDR3 residues: CATNQGIWDEQYF. As DNA, the CDR3 is TGTGCCACCAATCAGGGTATTTGGGACGAGCAGTACTTC. Full variable domain (missing parts from reference TRBV19 and TRBJ2-7): DGGITQSPKYLFRKEGQNVTLSCEQNLNHDAMYWYRQDPGQGLRLIYYSQIVNDFQKGDIAEGYSVSREKKESFPLTVTSAQKNPTAFYLCATNQGIWDEQYFGPGTRLTVT.

The gene calls are TRBV28 and TRBJ2-1; possibly TRBD2 for D (6 bases). CDR1 and CDR2 (germline): MDHEN, SYDVKM. The germline V and J ends were trimmed by 3 bases and 2 bases, with 11 bases remaining between them. CDR3 length: 15 amino acids. The CDR3 region has the DNA TGTGCCAGCAGTTTTGGGGGAGGCCCCTACAATGAGCAGTTCTTC. Encoded protein: CASSFGGGPYNEQFF.

This chain joins TRBV7-2 and TRBJ2-7, with TRBD2 matching 12 bases. The CDR3 is 15 residues long. The V and J ends lost 5 bases and 2 bases, in that order; junction bases with no gene match: 4. Germline loops: CDR1 SGHTA, CDR2 FQGNSA. CDR3 in amino acids: CASSIGLAGPYEQYF. The CDR3 region has the DNA TGTGCCAGCAGCATCGGACTAGCGGGGCCCTACGAGCAGTACTTC.

The gene calls are TRBV5-5 and TRBJ2-2, with a weak D call TRBD1 (5 bases). The CDR3 runs 15 residues. Germline V CDR1 and CDR2: SGHKS, YYEKEE (reference sequence). V lost 0 bases to trimming and J lost 4 bases, with 10 bases between them. The CDR3 sequence is CASSLAGQGTGELFF. CDR3 coding DNA: TGTGCCAGCAGCTTGGCAGGGCAGGGCACCGGGGAGCTGTTTTTT.

The chain employs TRBV28 and TRBJ2-1; the D gene is possibly TRBD1 (5 bases). With 7 bases removed from V and 7 bases from J, the gap between germline ends came to 8 bases. Looked up from germline, CDR1 is MDHEN and CDR2 is SYDVKM. The CDR3 extends over 11 amino acids. The CDR3 DNA reads TGTGCCAGCAAGGGGCATAATGAGCAGTTCTTC. Translated, it gives CASKGHNEQFF.

The chain recombines TRBV6-6 with TRBJ1-4, with D perhaps TRBD1 (6 bases). Deletions cut 5 bases from V and 1 base from J, with 8 bases between. CDR3 size: 14 residues. CDR1 is MNHNY and CDR2 is SVGAGI in the germline V gene (reference sequence). CDR3 in DNA: TGTGCCAGCAGTAGGGACATAACTAATGAAAAACTGTTTTTT. Protein sequence: CASSRDITNEKLFF.

V gene TRBV2 combines with J gene TRBJ1-5, with D perhaps TRBD1 (5 bases). CDR1 and CDR2 (germline): SNHLY, FYNNEI. The CDR3 length is 11 residues. Trimming removed 4 bases at V and 8 bases at J, with 6 bases between. In DNA, the CDR3 is TGTGCCAGCAGTGTAGGGGAGCCCCAGCATTTT. Protein: CASSVGEPQHF.

This chain uses TRBV5-1 with TRBJ2-3; 14 bases align to TRBD2. The CDR3 totals 17 residues. Trimming removed 0 bases from V and 6 bases from J; junction bases left unmatched: 6. Germline CDR1 and CDR2: SGHRS and YFSETQ. The CDR3 sequence: CASSLATSGGAWDTQYF. The DNA for the CDR3 is TGCGCCAGCAGCTTGGCGACTAGCGGGGGGGCATGGGATACGCAGTATTTT.